This is a list of T cell receptor beta chains from one sample in a study of CD8 T cells in ankylosing spondylitis. TCRdb re-analysed the 5' RACE reads in MiXCR, keeping a single row per CDR3 protein. The sample yields around 450,000 distinct CDR3 sequences, roughly 26% seen once. The material sequenced was blood, either unsorted or a sorted T cell fraction (not recorded which). The source is a male donor with ankylosing spondylitis. Each CDR3 is given without its conserved first and last residue. Each record gives: V gene, J gene, CDR3 protein.

TRBV5-1,TRBJ2-5,ASSLAVGTLKETQY
TRBV6-5,TRBJ1-1,ASRRQGSRAF
TRBV7-2,TRBJ2-7,ASSFSQGPYEQY
TRBV7-2,TRBJ1-5,ASSFEGPGNQPQH
TRBV12-3/TRBV12-4,TRBJ2-7,ASSSTGEVNEQY
TRBV7-2,TRBJ1-5,ASSQPTGGSNQPQH
TRBV5-1,TRBJ2-1,ASTTGTSGIGEQF
TRBV3-1,TRBJ2-3,ASSQSGGDSSTDTQY
TRBV20-1,TRBJ2-7,SASPLAGGSYEQY
TRBV29-1,TRBJ2-3,SVADSYYGDTQY
TRBV29-1,TRBJ2-3,SVEWGHTDTQY
TRBV5-1,TRBJ1-3,ASSLGGRNTIY
TRBV20-1,TRBJ2-3,SGVAGVFTDTQY
TRBV3-1,TRBJ2-5,ASAPRVGETQY
TRBV6-2/TRBV6-3,TRBJ2-7,ASSKGDHYEQY
TRBV12-3/TRBV12-4,TRBJ1-3,ASSLGPQGGNTIY
TRBV2,TRBJ1-4,ASKRAEEKLF
TRBV7-6,TRBJ2-3,ASSVRDPTRADTQY
TRBV7-9,TRBJ1-5,ASSIETGGINQPQH
TRBV7-9,TRBJ2-7,ASSPRWQGQQY
TRBV20-1,TRBJ1-5,SARGTGGHQPQH
TRBV3-1,TRBJ2-5,ASSLYGYQETQY
TRBV18,TRBJ2-3,ASSPLPGQGNTDTQY
TRBV6-5,TRBJ2-3,ASTNQGDTQY
TRBV20-1,TRBJ2-7,SAGPETYEQY
TRBV29-1,TRBJ2-1,SARTSGGYNEQF
TRBV7-2,TRBJ2-1,ASSLRSGLLLGNEQF
TRBV5-1,TRBJ2-5,ASSEGATQY
TRBV20-1,TRBJ2-7,SARDSAVLYEQY
TRBV3-1,TRBJ2-6,ASSQETGSGANVLT
TRBV20-1,TRBJ2-2,SAPDGTNTGELF
TRBV20-1,TRBJ1-5,SARPGLSNQPQH
TRBV7-8,TRBJ2-7,ASSLVGGGGPPDYEQY
TRBV6-5,TRBJ2-5,ASSCRTGGYQETQY
TRBV20-1,TRBJ2-2,SAIPDRVRTGELF
TRBV5-6,TRBJ1-5,ASSLGDRANQPQH
TRBV7-2,TRBJ1-5,ASSLVAGEHQPQH
TRBV20-1,TRBJ2-4,SARDSGTKNIQY
TRBV7-8,TRBJ2-7,ASSLELAGLYEQY
TRBV20-1,TRBJ1-2,SAETGYGYT
TRBV13,TRBJ1-1,ASRDPKRNTEAF
TRBV18,TRBJ2-2,ASSPQETGELF
TRBV20-1,TRBJ1-1,SARDRTSERRAF
TRBV7-9,TRBJ2-1,ASSLDSGRRNEQF
TRBV5-1,TRBJ1-2,ASSLDGQAYGYT
TRBV19,TRBJ2-1,ASSPRDGGNEQF
TRBV29-1,TRBJ1-1,SVDGQRMNTEAF
TRBV20-1,TRBJ2-5,SASPLWEGHQETQY
TRBV29-1,TRBJ2-2,SVEAHGTWNTGELF
TRBV2,TRBJ2-1,ASSATGYEQF
TRBV20-1,TRBJ2-5,SAIAVGRTQY
TRBV4-2,TRBJ2-2,ASSQESGLPGNTGELF
TRBV15,TRBJ1-1,ATSRKGQGMNTEAF
TRBV5-1,TRBJ2-1,ASSKGQIEVLNEQF
TRBV14,TRBJ1-1,ASSQDGRGGAF
TRBV7-9,TRBJ1-4,ASSPGTGRKEKLF
TRBV10-1,TRBJ2-2,ASTKTGVTGELF
TRBV7-9,TRBJ1-1,ASSPTVNTEAF
TRBV11-2,TRBJ2-3,ASSSNSYSTDTQY
TRBV29-1,TRBJ2-1,SVEELAGNNEQF